Following are 22 T cell receptor beta chains from one sample sequenced in a study of graft-versus-host responses after intestinal transplantation. Clones were sequenced by immunoSEQ multiplex PCR, and TCRdb holds only the in-frame ones, with some missing. Found here are some 9,600 clones, 88% of them singletons; the top ten hold approximately 9.9%. The material was PBMCs, obtained more than 230 days after intestinal transplant. The receptors were gathered from a human patient who received an intestinal transplant, so some T cells may come from the graft donor.

This clone was counted a single time. The chain joins TRBV15 to TRBJ1-1; perhaps TRBD1 as D (5 bases). The ends were cut back, 5 bases at V and 1 base at J, with 14 bases in the middle. The CDR3 runs to 15 residues. Per the germline V gene, CDR1 is LNHNV and CDR2 is YYDKDF (reference sequence). This CDR3 is CATSRSGFGNTEAFF. CDR3 sequence (DNA): TGTGCCACCAGCCGTTCAGGGTTTGGGAACACTGAAGCTTTCTTT.

The chain has TRBV28 and TRBJ1-5; tentative D call: TRBD1 (5 bases). The germline V gene has CDR1 MDHEN and CDR2 SYDVKM. The V end was cut by 2 bases, the J end by 4 bases, with 9 bases between. The CDR3 consists of 14 residues. The CDR3 region is CASSLGEGNQPQHF. The CDR3 DNA reads TGTGCCAGCAGTTTAGGGGAGGGGAATCAGCCCCAGCATTTT.

The chain recombines TRBV19 with TRBJ2-5; 14 nucleotides align to TRBD2. From germline, CDR1 is LNHDA and CDR2 SQIVND (reference sequence). This CDR3 has 17 amino acids. Unmatched junction bases numbered 9, after V lost 4 bases and J lost 5 bases. CDR3: CASSTRTSGRSGETQYF. In DNA, the CDR3 is TGTGCCAGTAGTACCCGGACTAGCGGGAGGTCGGGGGAGACCCAGTACTTC.

The chain links TRBV5-4 to TRBJ2-7; a possible D gene is TRBD2 (5 bases). This CDR3 is built from 14 residues. Germline assignment: CDR1 SGHNT and CDR2 YYREEE (reference sequence). The V gene lost 4 bases and the J gene lost 4 bases, with 15 bases spanning the gap. In DNA form, the CDR3 reads TGTGCCAGCAGCCCAGCCTCGGGGTTTTACGAGCAGTACTTC. It encodes CASSPASGFYEQYF.

The V and J genes are TRBV13 and TRBJ1-3; no reliable D call. Germline V gene sequence: CDR1 PRHDT, CDR2 FYEKMQ (reference sequence). There are 17 residues in the CDR3. Trimming removed 1 base from V and 2 bases from J, with 15 bases in between. This CDR3 reads CASSLAGPVQAGNTIYF. In nucleotides, the CDR3 is TGTGCCAGCAGCTTAGCGGGTCCGGTTCAAGCTGGAAACACCATATATTTT.

The chain uses TRBV6-1 and TRBJ2-5; tentatively, D is TRBD1 or TRBD2 (5 bases each). The V gene lost 3 bases and the J gene lost 2 bases, with 16 bases spanning the gap. Germline CDR1 and CDR2: MNHNS and SASEGT. CDR3 length equals 16 residues. CDR3 amino acids: CASSDFLGWGQETQYF. As DNA, the CDR3 is TGTGCCAGCAGTGATTTTCTAGGGTGGGGGCAAGAGACCCAGTACTTC.

The chain joins TRBV11-3 to TRBJ1-2, with D unclear. Germline V gives CDR1 SGHNT, CDR2 YENEEA. V shed 5 bases and J shed 0 bases, with 4 bases lying between them. This CDR3 contains 12 residues. The DNA of the CDR3 is TGTGCCAGCAGCACAGCTAACTATGGCTACACCTTC. This encodes CASSTANYGYTF.

This clone was observed a few times. This chain joins TRBV11-2 and TRBJ2-7, with TRBD1 matching 8 bases. CDR3 size: 15 residues. Germline V gene lookup returns CDR1 SGHAT and CDR2 FQNNGV. J gave up 5 bases and V 4 bases, and 10 bases lay outside the gene matches. In nucleotides, the CDR3 is TGTGCCAGCAGCTCCAGTGACAGGGGTGACCACGAGCAGTACTTC. It specifies CASSSSDRGDHEQYF.

The chain uses TRBV15 and TRBJ2-2; TRBD1 might be the D (5 bases). Germline V CDR1 and CDR2: LNHNV, YYDKDF (reference sequence). The V and J ends lost 3 bases and 5 bases respectively, with 16 bases between them. The CDR3 is made up of 16 amino acids. For the CDR3, the DNA is TGTGCCACCAGCAGGTCCGGAATGGCAGGGACCGGGGAGCTGTTTTTT. It specifies CATSRSGMAGTGELFF.

The chain is built from TRBV19 and TRBJ2-5; D might be TRBD2 (5 bases). CDR3 size: 12 residues. Germline lookup yields CDR1 LNHDA and CDR2 SQIVND (reference sequence). The V gene lost 3 bases and the J gene lost 5 bases, with 7 bases spanning the gap. CDR3 sequence: CASSIGGETQYF. The DNA of the CDR3 is TGTGCCAGTAGTATTGGCGGGGAGACCCAGTACTTC.

CDR3 residues: CASSLARSGSNEQFF. CDR3 DNA sequence: TGTGCCAGCAGCTTAGCGCGGTCAGGGTCCAATGAGCAGTTCTTC. The V call is TRBV7-9, the J call TRBJ2-1; TRBD1 is a possible D gene (5 bases). V was clipped by 0 bases and J by 6 bases, with 12 bases between them. Germline V CDR1 and CDR2: SEHNR, FQNEAQ (reference sequence). The CDR3 is 15 amino acids.

This clone has a single count. The genes are TRBV12-5 and TRBJ2-1; 13 nucleotides agree with TRBD2. CDR1 and CDR2 from the germline V gene are LGHNT and FRNRAP. Trimming at V came to 1 base and at J to 8 bases, leaving 14 bases not matched to a gene. The CDR3 has 19 amino acids. CDR3 in DNA: TGTGCTAGTGGTTTGGACAGGGTTCTACGACTAGCGGGAGGCTATGAGCAGTTCTTC. It yields the protein CASGLDRVLRLAGGYEQFF.

V usage is TRBV7-2 and J usage is TRBJ2-5; 8 bases match TRBD1. There are 16 residues in the CDR3. CDR1 and CDR2 from the germline V gene are SGHTA and FQGNSA. V dropped 1 base and J dropped 2; count of bases not matched to a gene: 6. The CDR3 sequence is CASSLEGGQGQETQYF. The CDR3 coding sequence is TGTGCCAGCAGCTTAGAGGGCGGACAGGGTCAAGAGACCCAGTACTTC.

The chain joins TRBV28 to TRBJ1-2; TRBD1 is a possible D gene (6 bases). Looked up from germline, CDR1 is MDHEN and CDR2 is SYDVKM. The V and J ends lost 10 bases and 3 bases respectively, with 12 bases between them. The CDR3 is 12 residues long. CDR3 residues: CAMQGSDYGYTF. The CDR3, as DNA: TGTGCCATGCAGGGGTCGGACTATGGCTACACCTTC.

The CDR3 DNA reads as TGTGCCAGCAGCCCCGGGGTGTTCTCCTACGAGCAGTACTTC. Translating it yields CASSPGVFSYEQYF. The V and J genes are TRBV7-9 and TRBJ2-7; D possibly corresponds to TRBD2 (5 bases). The CDR3 has 14 amino acids. V was cut by 5 bases and J by 0 bases, with 11 bases left in between. The V gene's germline CDR1 is SEHNR and CDR2 FQNEAQ (reference sequence).

This clone came up a few times. The chain links TRBV6-4 to TRBJ2-2; D gene unclear. CDR3 length: 14 amino acids. Germline CDR1 is MRHNA and CDR2 is SNTAGT. The V and J ends lost 0 bases and 7 bases respectively, with 9 bases between them. The CDR3 sequence is CASSDSVELGELFF. As DNA, the CDR3 is TGTGCCAGCAGTGACTCGGTGGAACTCGGGGAGCTGTTTTTT.

The V and J genes are TRBV5-1 and TRBJ2-5, with a possible D match to TRBD2 (5 bases). The CDR3 runs 14 residues. Germline CDR1 is SGHRS and CDR2 is YFSETQ. Trimming took off 4 bases at V and 1 base at J, with 11 bases between the two ends. CDR3 sequence: CASSGGLIQETQYF. In DNA, the CDR3 is TGCGCCAGCAGCGGTGGACTGATCCAAGAGACCCAGTACTTC.

V and J are TRBV9 and TRBJ1-1; 8 bases agree with TRBD1. V dropped 0 bases and J dropped 1; count of bases not matched to a gene: 8. CDR1 and CDR2 (germline): SGDLS, YYNGEE. The CDR3 consists of 17 residues. The CDR3 DNA reads TGTGCCAGCAGCGTAGCGGCAGGGGGCAGAGGGAACACTGAAGCTTTCTTT. Residues: CASSVAAGGRGNTEAFF.

The chain employs TRBV19 and TRBJ2-1; 7 bases are shared with TRBD2. Germline CDR1 is LNHDA and CDR2 is SQIVND (reference sequence). Germline trimming cut 5 bases from V and 6 bases from J; bases unmatched to any gene: 22. CDR3 size: 19 residues. The DNA of the CDR3 is TGTGCCAGTAGTTTCCAACTCCTCCTGGGTACTAGCGCGGGCAATGAGCAGTTCTTC. Translating gives CASSFQLLLGTSAGNEQFF.

The V and J genes are TRBV27 and TRBJ1-5; tentative D call: TRBD1 (5 bases). CDR1 and CDR2 (germline): MNHEY, SMNVEV (reference sequence). CDR3 length equals 15 residues. Trimming took off 2 bases at V and 4 bases at J, with 12 bases between the two ends. The CDR3 spells CASSLEAGYNQPQHF. As DNA, the CDR3 is TGTGCCAGCAGTTTAGAAGCAGGGTATAATCAGCCCCAGCATTTT.

The chain combines TRBV5-8 with TRBJ2-7; TRBD2 might be the D (6 bases). The CDR3 consists of 15 residues. From germline, CDR1 is SGHTS and CDR2 YDEGEE. The V and J ends lost 4 bases and 4 bases respectively, with 18 bases between them. The CDR3 DNA sequence: TGTGCCAGCAGCCTTTGGGACTTACATTGGTACGAGCAGTACTTC. Its protein product is CASSLWDLHWYEQYF.

As for this clone: The germline gene is not matched at one end of the junction; a read error may be the cause. The chain carries TRBV5-1 and TRBJ2-7; 8 bases match TRBD2. The CDR3 contains 15 residues. Germline V gene data show CDR1 as SGHRS and CDR2 as YFSETQ. CDR3 residues: CASRSSGSPSYEQCF. The CDR3 bases are TGCGCCAGCAGATCGAGCGGGAGTCCCTCCTACGAGCAGTGCTTC.